The subject of this entry is one T cell receptor beta chain. Its antigen is still unknown. One base away there is no much larger clone; base qualities are not given. At diagnosis, peripheral blood, uninvolved tumor-adjacent lung and tumor were collected and were preserved as a mix of fresh-frozen and FFPE material. For TCR repertoire profiling, blood samples were analyzed as peripheral blood mononuclear cells. Between the V and J ends, shortened by 4 bases and 3 bases respectively, the junction contains 14 bases. For CDR1 and CDR2, the germline V gene lists SGHRS and YFSETQ. Counted from cysteine to phenylalanine, this CDR3 has 16 amino acids. Only the CDR3 region is kept as DNA, spanning 48 bases read in frame from base 1. The immunoSEQ Assay was used to sequence TCR beta CDR3 regions from DNA. The authors' pipeline ran thus. To compute T cell density, TCR beta template counts were normalized to usable DNA, which was estimated by amplifying housekeeping genes. Using the preseqR package, richness was estimated by extrapolating to 120,000 templates for tissue samples and 400,000 templates for PBMC samples. Clonality was defined by subtracting Pielou's evenness from one. Tissue-enriched TCRs were identified by differential abundance testing using productive amino-acid clonotypes, minimum total count 5 and alpha 0.1. The Jaccard Index and the Morisita Overlap Index were used to measure how much the repertoires overlapped between compartments. TCR beta CDR3s were clustered by GLIPH together with public tetramer-defined viral CDR3s, and at least three viral sequences plus V-gene enrichment were required for viral motifs. The table was pulled from immuneACCESS by TCRdb, which kept in-frame rearrangements only. Such tables lose some clones; where checked, under half of the loss comes from unresolved V genes, and the rest has no known cause. The V and J calls and clone size are taken from that table; D and trimming were inferred from the DNA. This sample has 100,000 to 150,000 clones in its table, and around 90% of those were observed once. The ten largest account for over 1.5% of the sample.

This record comes from a study of T cells in localized non-small cell lung cancer (dated by TCRdb to about 2020). Regarding the research as a whole: Comparing tumors with uninvolved tumor-adjacent lungs, the study looked at the T cell repertoires of over 200 patients with early-stage NSCLC. The cohort comprised approximately 240 treatment-naïve NSCLC patients with resected, localized lung tumors. The mean age of the NSCLC patients was 60 to 85 years, with approximately 130 men and 100 to 110 women.

The investigation overall reported the following: Higher T cell density in blood was associated with longer overall survival, whereas higher clonality in adjacent lung was associated with shorter survival. Uninvolved tumor-adjacent lung showed the highest T cell clonality, higher than tumor, which suggests more focused antigenic responses in the adjacent lung. Because multi-region sequencing of the tumors was not done, intratumor heterogeneity could not be ruled out. Because of the exploratory design, TCR variables were selected using unadjusted p-values without false-discovery rate correction. A median of 57 of the top 100 tumor clones turned up in the paired uninvolved adjacent lung, and around 27 of those clones also ranked among the top 100 of that same adjacent lung.

The receptor chain draws on TRBV5-1 and TRBJ2-6, with a tentative D gene TRBD2 over 5 matching bases. The sample here was peripheral blood, taken before any cancer treatment. The sequence came from a female donor older than 55 with stage I lung adenocarcinoma. The DNA sequence is as follows: TGCGCCAGCAGCCCCGCTGAAGGAGGTGGGGCCAACGTCCTGACTTTC. Translated, it gives CASSPAEGGGANVLTF.